This section outlines one T cell receptor beta chain sequence together with its context. This clonotype has at least ten counts. There is no known antigen for this receptor. Base-call qualities are not available, and no considerably larger clone is one nucleotide away. In the ophthalmopathy patients, disease was moderately to severely active, with a Clinical Activity Score of 3 or more, a NOSPECS grade of 4 or more, and a duration of less than 3 months. The study excluded patients with uncontrolled infections, other autoimmune diseases, pregnancy or lactation. Diagnoses were established on the basis of clinical symptoms, serum thyroxine and TRAb, thyroid ultrasound, and orbital computed tomography. PBMCs were isolated from 10 ml of fresh peripheral blood by Ficoll-Paque density gradient centrifugation. Total RNA was extracted with Trizol reagent, and quality was checked on an Agilent 2100 Bioanalyzer.

The data originate from a study of T cells in Graves' hyperthyroidism and ophthalmopathy (dated by TCRdb to about 2019). Background on the whole study: Peripheral blood was sampled at the time of initial diagnosis, prior to any treatment. A discovery cohort of roughly 96 patients, about 40 with Graves' ophthalmopathy and 55 to 60 with stable Graves' hyperthyroidism, was used to find distinguishing TCR V-J signatures. An independent validation cohort of around 19 hyperthyroidism patients and about 16 patients who later progressed to ophthalmopathy tested prospective prediction of ophthalmopathy. The 100 discovery patients were randomly divided into training and test sets at a 7:3 ratio. In six Graves' hyperthyroidism patients, the study also compared T-cell repertoires from thyroid tissue with T-cell repertoires from blood. Following sampling, methimazole starting at 30 mg daily was given to hyperthyroidism patients, and high-dose intravenous methylprednisolone was given to ophthalmopathy patients. The paper reports TCR Vbeta CDR3 sequencing of some 140 peripheral blood samples: around 41 ophthalmopathy, roughly 74 hyperthyroidism and approximately 17 progressor patients.

Paper-wide results and their limitations: A model built on a 13 V-J signature distinguished ophthalmopathy from stable hyperthyroidism, reaching roughly 88% sensitivity and around 81% specificity in cross-validation and 80%/75% in testing. Blood samples also contained most of the expanded thyroid clonotypes (frequency above 0.001), which suggests that blood repertoires may reflect thyroid immune responses. Sample size was not statistically predetermined, and blinding of investigators to group allocation was not performed. In validation, the model predicted progression to ophthalmopathy a median of roughly six months before onset, with approximately 68% sensitivity and about 75% specificity.

TCR beta CDR3 regions were amplified from RNA transcripts. The TCR CDR3 was subjected to a first round of RT-PCR using the HTBI primer set and the Qiagen OneStep RT-PCR kit. The libraries were constructed in a second round of multiplex PCR and then size-selected and purified. Sequencing of the libraries was done on an Illumina HiSeq2000 using paired-end 100 bp reads. Under the source paper's analysis protocol: SOAPnuke was used to process the raw data, with reads discarded if the reads contained adapters or uncalled bases, had a mean Phred below 15, or lacked an exact constant-primer or identifier match. High-quality paired reads were merged using COPE v1.2.5, and each unique nucleotide sequence was defined as a clonotype. Clonotypes were aligned to IMGT TRBV, TRBD and TRBJ reference segments using MiTCR v1.1. The analysis included only V-J combinations with a frequency above 0.0001, which together covered roughly 99% of the repertoires. The TCS score was defined as the ratio of F50 (clonal expansion) to E x V (chaos), calculated using BLOSUM62-based TCRdist between CDR3 peptides within each V-J. Welch's t-statistics and random forest reduced some 510 V-J features to 10 to 15, which were used in a naive Bayes classifier (R e1071). TCRdb reran the public reads through fastp at Q25 and MiXCR, keeping productive beta chains. Identical CDR3 protein sequences are pooled into one entry, listed with their most common genes and DNA. TCRdb, not the original authors, processed these V and J calls. The table for this sample lists 660,000 or so distinct CDR3 sequences; around 20% of them were counted only once. In total, the top ten clones hold 30% to 40% of the sample.

Counted from cysteine to phenylalanine, this CDR3 has 12 amino acids. Only the CDR3 DNA stays, 36 bases, in frame from base 1. Cut back by 5 bases and 3 bases, the V and J ends lie 4 bases apart. The germline V gene specifies SGHAT as CDR1 and FQNNGV as CDR2. The sample was blood. The chain is made from TRBV11-2 and TRBJ2-2, with no confident D gene call. The receptor was derived from a man in his thirties or forties with Graves' ophthalmopathy. The nucleotide sequence is given as TGTGCCAGCAGCGACGACACCGGGGAGCTGTTTTTT. This translates into CASSDDTGELFF.